This is a list of T cell receptor beta chains from one sample in a study of cytomegalovirus exposure and HLA in healthy donors. Assay used: immunoSEQ multiplex PCR; TCRdb lists only in-frame clones, some missing. The sample contains 140,000 to 150,000 clones, around two thirds of which appear only once. The sample taken for sequencing was PBMCs. The receptor set was obtained from a woman aged 18-35 years in good health and CMV-seronegative. The CDR3 runs from the conserved cysteine through the conserved F or W. D genes are given only for firm matches.

j_gene | d_gene | v_gene | CDR3aa
TRBJ2-2 | TRBD2 | TRBV4-1 | CASSQTSGYTGELFF
TRBJ2-2 | TRBD2 | TRBV5-1 | CASSFLAGGTGELFF
TRBJ2-5 | - | TRBV11-3 | CASSLDFRAGEETQYF
TRBJ1-1 | - | TRBV9 | CASSVGHKNTEAFF
TRBJ1-2 | TRBD1 | TRBV5-4 | CASSRDRTKKGGYTF
TRBJ2-2 | TRBD2 | TRBV2 | CASSASGSAGELFF
TRBJ2-3 | - | TRBV21-1 | CASSKGISGPGGTQYF
TRBJ1-3 | TRBD1 | TRBV7-8 | CASSNRGKSSGNTIYF
TRBJ1-6 | - | TRBV7-9 | CASRAESGSPLHF
TRBJ1-2 | - | TRBV11-2 | CASSHGQVGYTF
TRBJ2-5 | TRBD2 | TRBV7-7 | CASRFRGGSGKETQYF
TRBJ1-1 | - | TRBV27 | CASGWRMGAFF
TRBJ2-7 | - | TRBV6-5 | CASSRDLVDEQYF
TRBJ1-2 | - | TRBV19 | CASSMGRGDYGYTF
TRBJ1-5 | TRBD1 | TRBV28 | CASSFRDSHQPQHF
TRBJ2-1 | - | TRBV7-8 | CASSLEQHWVNEQFF
TRBJ1-1 | - | TRBV11-2 | CASSFKVTGQNTEAFF
TRBJ2-7 | TRBD1 | TRBV5-3 | CARSCRDRKPYEQYF
TRBJ1-2 | TRBD1 | TRBV28 | CASSFGQGADYGYTF
TRBJ1-2 | - | TRBV28 | CASSPLANYGYTF
TRBJ1-1 | - | TRBV19 | CATKRTGISEAFF
TRBJ2-4 | TRBD2 | TRBV9 | CASSAGLAENIQYF
TRBJ1-4 | - | TRBV28 | CASSFRGANEKLFF
TRBJ1-2 | - | TRBV5-1 | CASSSLNRVNYGYTF
TRBJ2-2 | TRBD2 | TRBV7-9 | CSSSAGEASNTGELFF
TRBJ2-2 | - | TRBV7-9 | CASSPPETNTGELFF
TRBJ2-3 | - | TRBV5-5 | CASSSPPGVDTQYF
TRBJ2-7 | TRBD1 | TRBV7-2 | CASSLGRGSEQYF
TRBJ2-5 | TRBD2 | TRBV2 | CASRLAGATQETQYF
TRBJ2-5 | - | TRBV25-1 | CASSEWVAVGETQYF
TRBJ1-1 | TRBD1 | TRBV11-2 | CASSYTGGEAFF
TRBJ1-5 | - | TRBV7-8 | CASSLESRVNQPQHF
TRBJ2-1 | - | TRBV7-9 | CASSLTPGLGANEQFF
TRBJ1-3 | TRBD1 | TRBV9 | CASSVEPGQLGNTIYF
TRBJ2-3 | - | TRBV15 | CATRGGGTDTQYF
TRBJ2-6 | - | TRBV7-9 | CASSLGGSGANVLTF
TRBJ2-2 | TRBD2 | TRBV4-3 | CASSHSSSGRLTGELFF
TRBJ1-2 | - | TRBV5-6 | CASSLAVSIQYGYTF
TRBJ2-5 | - | TRBV18 | CASSPRGEAQETQYF
TRBJ1-2 | - | TRBV18 | CASSPSGSSSYGYTF
TRBJ2-5 | TRBD1 | TRBV7-9 | CASSLNPDREGETQYF
TRBJ1-4 | TRBD1 | TRBV5-1 | CASSLSSGGESEKLFF
TRBJ2-5 | - | TRBV4-1 | CASSSSGSETQYF
TRBJ2-2 | TRBD2 | TRBV6-4 | CASREGLSTGELFF
TRBJ2-1 | TRBD2 | TRBV5-1 | CASRELGTRVNEQFF
TRBJ1-2 | TRBD1 | TRBV5-6 | CASSSLPGQFFYGYTF
TRBJ1-2 | - | TRBV4-1 | CASSQSLTSYGYTF
TRBJ2-3 | - | TRBV2 | CASSEGSGSDTQYF
TRBJ2-2 | - | TRBV27 | CASSFSVRTGELFF
TRBJ2-5 | TRBD2 | TRBV19 | CASSLGTSGRSGETQYF
TRBJ1-5 | TRBD1 | TRBV7-2 | CASSLGQGASNQPQHF
TRBJ2-1 | TRBD2 | TRBV10-3 | CAIRLAGEVNEQFF
TRBJ1-2 | TRBD1 | TRBV2 | CASTGTGENYGYTF
TRBJ1-2 | - | TRBV28 | CASSPPPSEDGYTF
TRBJ1-1 | TRBD1 | TRBV19 | CASSNTGAGDTEAFF
TRBJ2-1 | - | TRBV2 | CAVGRGTGTYNEQFF
TRBJ2-3 | TRBD1 | TRBV5-4 | CASSPTGGRTQYF
TRBJ2-1 | - | TRBV5-4 | CASSLPGVGGDEQFF
TRBJ2-1 | TRBD2 | TRBV4-3 | CASSQRPVAGSYNEQFF
TRBJ1-1 | TRBD1 | TRBV7-6 | CASSLSDRANTEAFF